The entry below describes one T cell receptor (beta chain). The antigen remains undetermined. Trimming left V 5 bases short and J 3 bases short, with 10 bases between. CDR1 and CDR2 from the germline V gene are SEHNR and FQNEAQ (reference sequence). The CDR3 totals 13 residues. The sample belongs to a study of cytomegalovirus exposure and HLA in healthy donors. General study findings and limits: Apart from CMV serostatus, no immune exposure information was available.

Researchers ran the PCR with 60 Vbeta and 13 Jbeta primers. The method was immunoSEQ multiplex PCR; TCRdb's version includes in-frame clones alone and lacks a portion of them. The sample carries under 110,000 clones, 65% to 80% recorded once. The sequencing input was PBMCs. The genes are TRBV7-9 and TRBJ1-2; D ambiguous. This receptor was taken from a man aged 50 to 60 in good health and CMV-seronegative. The CDR3 spells CASSPSMDYGYTF. As DNA, the CDR3 is TGTGCCAGCAGCCCCTCTATGGACTATGGCTACACCTTC.